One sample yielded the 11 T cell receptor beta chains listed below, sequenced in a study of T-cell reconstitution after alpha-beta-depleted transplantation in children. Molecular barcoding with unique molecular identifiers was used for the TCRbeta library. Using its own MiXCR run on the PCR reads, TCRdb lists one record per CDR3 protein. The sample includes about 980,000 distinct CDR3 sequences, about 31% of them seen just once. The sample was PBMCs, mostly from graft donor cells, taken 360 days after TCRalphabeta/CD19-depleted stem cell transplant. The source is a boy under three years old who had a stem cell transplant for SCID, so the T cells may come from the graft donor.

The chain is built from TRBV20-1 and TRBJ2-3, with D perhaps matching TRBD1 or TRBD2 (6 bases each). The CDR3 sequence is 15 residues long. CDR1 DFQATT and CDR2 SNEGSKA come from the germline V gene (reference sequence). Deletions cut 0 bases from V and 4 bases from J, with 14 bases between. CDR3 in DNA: TGCAGTGCTAGAGACTTAGGGGGGCTCGCAGATACGCAGTATTTT. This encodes CSARDLGGLADTQYF.

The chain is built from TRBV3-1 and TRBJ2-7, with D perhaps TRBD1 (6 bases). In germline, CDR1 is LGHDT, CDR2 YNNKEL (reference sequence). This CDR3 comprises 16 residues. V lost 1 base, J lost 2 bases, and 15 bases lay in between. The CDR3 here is CASSQAWLPGAYEQYF. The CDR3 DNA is TGTGCCAGCAGCCAAGCGTGGTTGCCAGGGGCCTACGAGCAGTACTTC.

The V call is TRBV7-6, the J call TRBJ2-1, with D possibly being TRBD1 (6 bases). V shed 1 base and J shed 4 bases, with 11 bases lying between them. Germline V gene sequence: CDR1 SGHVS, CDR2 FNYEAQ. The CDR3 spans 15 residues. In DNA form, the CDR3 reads TGTGCCAGCAGCTTAGGTGGGACATTTTACAATGAGCAGTTCTTC. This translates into CASSLGGTFYNEQFF.

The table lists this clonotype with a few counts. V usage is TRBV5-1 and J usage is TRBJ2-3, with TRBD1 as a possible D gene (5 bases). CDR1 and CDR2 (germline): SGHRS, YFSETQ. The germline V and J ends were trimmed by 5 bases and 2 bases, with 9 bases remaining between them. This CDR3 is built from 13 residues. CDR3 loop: CASRTEHTDTQYF. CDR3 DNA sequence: TGCGCCAGCAGGACAGAACACACAGATACGCAGTATTTT.

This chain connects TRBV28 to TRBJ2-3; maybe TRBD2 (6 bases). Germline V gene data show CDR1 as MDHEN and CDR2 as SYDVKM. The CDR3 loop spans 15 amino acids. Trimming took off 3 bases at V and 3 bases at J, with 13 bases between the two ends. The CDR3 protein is CASSFDGLQTDTQYF. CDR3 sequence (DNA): TGTGCCAGCAGTTTTGACGGACTACAGACAGATACGCAGTATTTT.

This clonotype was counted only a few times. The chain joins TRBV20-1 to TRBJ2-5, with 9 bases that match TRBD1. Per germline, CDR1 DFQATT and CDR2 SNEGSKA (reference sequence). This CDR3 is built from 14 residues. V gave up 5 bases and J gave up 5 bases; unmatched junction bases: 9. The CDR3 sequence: CSADPGQGEETQYF. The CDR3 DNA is TGCAGTGCTGATCCGGGACAGGGAGAGGAGACCCAGTACTTC.

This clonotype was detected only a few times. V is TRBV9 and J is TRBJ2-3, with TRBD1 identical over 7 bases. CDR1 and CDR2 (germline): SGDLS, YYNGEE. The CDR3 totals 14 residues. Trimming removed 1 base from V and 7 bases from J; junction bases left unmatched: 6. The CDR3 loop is CASSVMTGWNTQYF. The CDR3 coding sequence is TGTGCCAGCAGCGTAATGACAGGGTGGAATACGCAGTATTTT.

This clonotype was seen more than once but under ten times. The CDR3 sequence is CASSLPNSYNEQFF. CDR3 nucleotide sequence: TGTGCCAGCAGCTTACCCAACTCCTACAATGAGCAGTTCTTC. The genes are TRBV7-9 and TRBJ2-1; unclear D gene. The CDR3 runs to 14 residues. The V gene's germline CDR1 is SEHNR and CDR2 FQNEAQ (reference sequence). V gave up 2 bases and J gave up 0 bases, with 5 bases separating them.

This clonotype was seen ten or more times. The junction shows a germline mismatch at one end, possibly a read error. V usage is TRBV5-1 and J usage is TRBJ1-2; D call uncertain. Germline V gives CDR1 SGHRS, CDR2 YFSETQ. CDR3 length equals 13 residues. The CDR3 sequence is CASSPGQSYGYTF. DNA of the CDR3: TGTGCCAGCAGCCCCGGGCAGTCATACGGCTACACCTTC. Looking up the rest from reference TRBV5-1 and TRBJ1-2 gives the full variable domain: KAGVTQTPRYLIKTRGQQVTLSCSPISGHRSVSWYQQTPGQGLQFLFEYFSETQRNKGNFPGRFSGRQFSNSRSEMNVSTLELGDSALYLCASSPGQSYGYTFGSGTRLTVV.

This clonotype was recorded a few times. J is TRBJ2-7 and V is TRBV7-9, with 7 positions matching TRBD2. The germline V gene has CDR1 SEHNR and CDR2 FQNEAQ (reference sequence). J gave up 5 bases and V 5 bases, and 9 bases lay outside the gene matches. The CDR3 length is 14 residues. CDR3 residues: CASSPVSAGDEQYF. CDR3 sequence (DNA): TGTGCCAGCAGCCCGGTTTCGGCGGGGGACGAGCAGTACTTC. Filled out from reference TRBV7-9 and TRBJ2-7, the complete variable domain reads DTGVSQNPRHKITKRGQNVTFRCDPISEHNRLYWYRQTLGQGPEFLTYFQNEAQLEKSRLLSDRFSAERPKGSFSTLEIQRTEQGDSAMYLCASSPVSAGDEQYFGPGTRLTVT.

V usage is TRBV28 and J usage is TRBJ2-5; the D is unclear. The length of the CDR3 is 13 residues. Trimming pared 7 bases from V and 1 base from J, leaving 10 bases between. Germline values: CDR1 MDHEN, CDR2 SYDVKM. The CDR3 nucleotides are TGTGCCAGCACCGGACCCCGCCAAGAGACCCAGTACTTC. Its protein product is CASTGPRQETQYF. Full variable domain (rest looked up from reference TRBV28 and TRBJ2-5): DVKVTQSSRYLVKRTGEKVFLECVQDMDHENMFWYRQDPGLGLRLIYFSYDVKMKEKGDIPEGYSVSREKKERFSLILESASTNQTSMYLCASTGPRQETQYFGPGTRLLVL.